Listed below are T cell receptor beta chains from one sample, sequenced in a study of T cell responses to AZD1222 COVID-19 vaccine. Clones were sequenced by immunoSEQ multiplex PCR, and TCRdb holds only the in-frame ones, with some missing. In the table there are roughly 110,000 clones, 80% to 90% of which are singletons. The sample in question was peripheral blood, obtained on day 0 of AZD1222 vaccination. These receptors came from an adult in good health. The CDR3 runs from the conserved cysteine through the conserved F or W. The order of the fields is J gene, V gene, clone size, D gene, CDR3 DNA, CDR3 protein. A D gene is named only where the DNA matches it firmly. Part of the rows lack a size; the others show once, few, many or a class for expanded clones.

>TRBJ1-1|TRBV9|-|-
TGTGCCAGCAGCGTGAGCCGACAAGGCACTGAAGCTTTCTTT
CASSVSRQGTEAFF
>TRBJ1-5|TRBV5-1|-|-
TGCGCCAGCAGCTTACTTTCCGGTAGCAATCAGCCCCAGCATTTT
CASSLLSGSNQPQHF
>TRBJ2-7|TRBV6-5|-|-
TGTGCCGGACTCCAAGGGGCGGGGAGTGAGGAGCAGTACTTC
CAGLQGAGSEEQYF
>TRBJ1-4|TRBV28|-|TRBD1
TGTGCCAGCAGTCCTGGGGACAGCCGTTCTAATGAAAAACTGTTTTTT
CASSPGDSRSNEKLFF
>TRBJ2-7|TRBV28|-|-
TGTGCCAGCAGTTCCCCCAACGAGCTCCCGTACTTC
CASSSPNELPYF
>TRBJ1-2|TRBV5-1|-|-
TGCGCCAGCAGCTTGGGACTGGGACAACTATTTGGCTACACCTTC
CASSLGLGQLFGYTF
>TRBJ2-5|TRBV28|-|TRBD2
TGTGCCAGCAGAGCCTATAGCGGGAGCGTAGGAGAGACCCAGTACTTC
CASRAYSGSVGETQYF
>TRBJ2-7|TRBV28|-|-
TGTGCCAGCAGTCTCCTTCTCGCGACCTACGAGCAGTACTTC
CASSLLLATYEQYF
>TRBJ2-5|TRBV28|-|-
TGTGCCAGCAGTTCGCGACAGGCGGGACAGACCCAGTACTTC
CASSSRQAGQTQYF
>TRBJ1-2|TRBV5-1|-|-
TGCGCCAGCAGCTTGAATAGCTATGGCTACACCTTC
CASSLNSYGYTF
>TRBJ2-7|TRBV30|-|TRBD1
TGTGCCTGGCTCCGGGACAGGGGTCGCGAGCAGTACTTC
CAWLRDRGREQYF
>TRBJ1-1|TRBV12-3/TRBV12-4|-|-
TGTGCCAGCAGTTTAGGGAAGGTCGCTGAAGCTTTCTTT
CASSLGKVAEAFF
>TRBJ1-2|TRBV19|-|-
TGTGCCAGTAGTCCATGGACAGATAACTATGGCTACACCTTC
CASSPWTDNYGYTF
>TRBJ1-1|TRBV6-5|-|-
TGTGCCAGCAGTTACCAAGGGACCCCCAACACTGAAGCTTTCTTT
CASSYQGTPNTEAFF
>TRBJ1-5|TRBV12-3/TRBV12-4|-|-
TGTGCCAGCAGGGAAGGGGGGGGCCAGCCCCAGCATTTT
CASREGGGQPQHF
>TRBJ2-2|TRBV5-1|-|-
TGCGCCAGCAGCTCGACAGGTTCGGTTTTCGGGGAGCTGTTTTTT
CASSSTGSVFGELFF
>TRBJ1-2|TRBV5-1|-|-
TGCGCCAGCAGCTTGGTTGAGGCAGGGAACTATGGCTACACCTTC
CASSLVEAGNYGYTF
>TRBJ2-7|TRBV6-5|-|-
TGTGCCAGCAGAAAGTTCGGGTCACCGTACTACGAGCAGTACTTC
CASRKFGSPYYEQYF
>TRBJ2-5|TRBV11-2|-|-
TGTGCCAGCAAAGCGGGTACTGCGGGGACCCAGTACTTC
CASKAGTAGTQYF
>TRBJ1-1|TRBV7-2|-|-
TGTGCCAGCACCCCAGTCGGGTCCTACTTTCGAGCTTTCTTT
CASTPVGSYFRAFF
>TRBJ2-7|TRBV6-5|-|-
TGTGCCAGCAGTTACGGTGGGAGAACCTACGAGCAGTACTTC
CASSYGGRTYEQYF
>TRBJ1-2|TRBV2|once|-
TGTGCCAGCATCCGGGGGAGCGCTAACTATGGCTACACCTTC
CASIRGSANYGYTF
>TRBJ1-5|TRBV28|-|-
TGTGCCAGCGTTCGGGGCAGGGATTATCAGCCCCAGCATTTT
CASVRGRDYQPQHF
>TRBJ2-1|TRBV11-2|once|-
TGTGCCAGCAAGGGTAGTTGGGAGTACAATGAGCAGTTCTTC
CASKGSWEYNEQFF
>TRBJ1-5|TRBV10-3|-|TRBD1
TGTGCCATCAGTGAGTCGAAGGGGGCAGGCAATCAGCCCCAGCATTTT
CAISESKGAGNQPQHF
>TRBJ2-1|TRBV6-2/TRBV6-3|-|TRBD2
TGTGCCAGCAGTTACTCGTTAGCGGGACCCCAAAGATCCTACAATGAGCAGTTCTTC
CASSYSLAGPQRSYNEQFF
>TRBJ2-3|TRBV7-2|-|-
TGTGCCAGCAGCTGGGCGACAGATACGCAGTATTTT
CASSWATDTQYF
>TRBJ2-1|TRBV12-3/TRBV12-4|-|-
TGTGCCAGCAGAAGTTACGTCAATGAGCAGTTCTTC
CASRSYVNEQFF
>TRBJ1-4|TRBV4-3|-|-
TGCGCCAGCAGCCAAGACAGGGGATTTGTGATGGAAAAACTGTTTTTT
CASSQDRGFVMEKLFF
>TRBJ1-2|TRBV5-1|-|-
TGCGCCAGCAGCGGGGCCGGAGACACCAACTATGGCTACACCTTC
CASSGAGDTNYGYTF
>TRBJ1-1|TRBV19|-|-
TGTGCCAGTAGTATAAAGGTTAACACTGAAGCTTTCTTT
CASSIKVNTEAFF